These T cell receptor beta chains were read from a single sample in a study of T cell responses to AZD1222 COVID-19 vaccine. This table comes from immunoSEQ multiplex PCR, and its TCRdb copy is limited to in-frame clones, with some not included. The data contain 140,000 to 150,000 clones, approximately 86% of them singletons. The material sequenced was peripheral blood, taken 28 days after the second AZD1222 dose. The receptor source for this set is an adult who received the AZD1222 COVID-19 vaccine. The CDR3 runs from the conserved cysteine through the conserved F or W. The order of the fields is clone size, V gene, D gene, J gene, CDR3 protein, CDR3 DNA. D genes are given only for firm matches. Clone size is not always given. Where it is, it says once, few, many or a class for expanded clones.

few	TRBV28	NA	TRBJ1-1	CASSLEWGTEAFF	TGTGCCAGCAGTTTAGAGTGGGGTACTGAAGCTTTCTTT
NA	TRBV28	NA	TRBJ1-5	CASRPAGLTAKVGPNQPQHF	TGTGCCAGCAGGCCGGCGGGACTTACGGCGAAGGTGGGACCTAATCAGCCCCAGCATTTT
NA	TRBV3-1/TRBV3-2	TRBD2	TRBJ2-1	CASSQVPSGYNEQFF	TGTGCCAGCAGCCAAGTTCCTAGCGGCTACAATGAGCAGTTCTTC
NA	TRBV3-1/TRBV3-2	NA	TRBJ1-6	CASSAGTGITSLHF	TGTGCCAGCAGCGCGGGGACGGGGATCACATCCCTCCACTTT
few	TRBV3-1/TRBV3-2	TRBD1	TRBJ1-3	CASSLGQGGNTIYF	TGTGCCAGCAGCCTCGGACAGGGTGGAAACACCATATATTTT
NA	TRBV11-2	NA	TRBJ1-1	CASSSTGLNTEAFF	TGTGCCAGCAGCTCAACAGGGTTGAACACTGAAGCTTTCTTT
NA	TRBV3-1/TRBV3-2	NA	TRBJ1-1	CASSQEAANTEAFF	TGTGCCAGCAGCCAAGAAGCAGCGAACACTGAAGCTTTCTTT
NA	TRBV20-1	NA	TRBJ1-2	CSARTDYGYTF	TGCAGTGCTAGGACAGACTATGGCTACACCTTC
NA	TRBV16	NA	TRBJ1-2	CASSPQDGYGYTF	TGTGCCAGCAGCCCCCAGGACGGCTATGGCTACACCTTC
NA	TRBV12-5	NA	TRBJ1-1	CASGSPSGWTEAFF	TGTGCTAGTGGTTCCCCGTCAGGGTGGACTGAAGCTTTCTTT
NA	TRBV28	NA	TRBJ2-1	CASSLLSGIGDNEQFF	TGTGCCAGCAGTTTATTAAGTGGGATTGGAGACAATGAGCAGTTCTTC
NA	TRBV4-2	TRBD2	TRBJ2-7	CASSPSGGRNEQYF	TGTGCCAGCAGCCCCAGCGGGGGAAGAAACGAGCAGTACTTC
NA	TRBV6-2/TRBV6-3	NA	TRBJ2-5	CASSSTGLETQYF	TGTGCCAGCAGTTCGACAGGTTTGGAGACCCAGTACTTC
NA	TRBV7-8	NA	TRBJ1-1	CASSLNKNTEAFF	TGTGCCAGCAGCTTAAACAAGAACACTGAAGCTTTCTTT
few	TRBV12-3/TRBV12-4	NA	TRBJ1-2	CASSSGGSYGYTF	TGTGCCAGCAGTTCTGGCGGAAGCTATGGCTACACCTTC
NA	TRBV6-5	NA	TRBJ1-2	CANGRQAPNYGYTF	TGTGCCAACGGCCGACAGGCCCCTAACTATGGCTACACCTTC
NA	TRBV12-3/TRBV12-4	TRBD2	TRBJ2-1	CASSGLAGSEQFF	TGTGCCAGCAGCGGACTAGCGGGGAGTGAGCAGTTCTTC
NA	TRBV27	NA	TRBJ1-5	CASSLSAGDLSNQPQHF	TGTGCCAGCAGTTTATCGGCAGGGGACCTCAGCAATCAGCCCCAGCATTTT
NA	TRBV5-1	NA	TRBJ1-1	CASSLYGTEAFF	TGCGCCAGCAGCTTGTATGGCACTGAAGCTTTCTTT
NA	TRBV6-5	NA	TRBJ2-1	CASSYSLGNEQFF	TGTGCCAGCAGTTATTCTTTGGGTAATGAGCAGTTCTTC
NA	TRBV11-2	NA	TRBJ2-3	CASTPRVVGGDTQYF	TGTGCCAGCACCCCAAGGGTAGTTGGTGGGGATACGCAGTATTTT
NA	TRBV7-9	NA	TRBJ1-2	CASSPWAADYGYTF	TGTGCCAGCAGCCCCTGGGCGGCCGACTATGGCTACACCTTC
NA	TRBV9	TRBD1	TRBJ1-6	CASSVGVGTENSPLHF	TGTGCCAGCAGCGTAGGAGTGGGGACAGAGAATTCACCCCTCCACTTT
NA	TRBV30	NA	TRBJ1-5	CAWSKGTSNQPQHF	TGTGCCTGGAGTAAAGGGACTAGCAATCAGCCCCAGCATTTT
NA	TRBV4-1	NA	TRBJ1-1	CASSHLGLGTEAFF	TGCGCCAGCAGCCATTTGGGGTTGGGTACTGAAGCTTTCTTT
NA	TRBV28	TRBD1	TRBJ2-7	CASSLQGASSYEQYF	TGTGCCAGCAGTTTACAGGGGGCAAGCTCCTACGAGCAGTACTTC
NA	TRBV3-1/TRBV3-2	NA	TRBJ1-5	CASSYQGPNQPQHF	TGTGCCAGCAGCTATCAGGGACCCAATCAGCCCCAGCATTTT
few	TRBV28	NA	TRBJ1-1	CASRATQNTEAFF	TGTGCCAGCAGAGCTACACAGAACACTGAAGCTTTCTTT
NA	TRBV11-2	TRBD2	TRBJ2-1	CASSLGLAGGGNEQFF	TGTGCCAGCAGCTTGGGACTAGCGGGAGGGGGCAATGAGCAGTTCTTC
NA	TRBV12-5	NA	TRBJ1-3	CASGLGTFSGNTIYF	TGTGCTAGTGGTTTAGGCACCTTCTCTGGAAACACCATATATTTT
NA	TRBV5-5	NA	TRBJ2-5	CASSLAGKETQYF	TGTGCCAGCAGCTTGGCGGGAAAAGAGACCCAGTACTTC
NA	TRBV3-1/TRBV3-2	NA	TRBJ2-3	CASSQFTDTQYF	TGTGCCAGCAGCCAATTCACAGATACGCAGTATTTT
few	TRBV6-1	NA	TRBJ2-6	CASSERRTALVLGANVLTF	TGTGCCAGCAGTGAACGGCGGACAGCCCTTGTCTTAGGGGCCAACGTCCTGACTTTC